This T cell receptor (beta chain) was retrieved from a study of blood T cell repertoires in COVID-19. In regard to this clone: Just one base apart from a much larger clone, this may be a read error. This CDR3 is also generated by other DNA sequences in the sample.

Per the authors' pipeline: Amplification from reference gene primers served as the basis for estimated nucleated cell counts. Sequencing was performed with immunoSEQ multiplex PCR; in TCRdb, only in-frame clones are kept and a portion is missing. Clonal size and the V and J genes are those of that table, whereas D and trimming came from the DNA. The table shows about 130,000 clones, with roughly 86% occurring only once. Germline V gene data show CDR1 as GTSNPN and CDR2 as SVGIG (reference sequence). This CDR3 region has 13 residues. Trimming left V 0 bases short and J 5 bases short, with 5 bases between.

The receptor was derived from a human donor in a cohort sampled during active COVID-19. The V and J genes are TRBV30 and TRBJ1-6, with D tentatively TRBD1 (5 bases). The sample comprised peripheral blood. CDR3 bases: TGTGCCTGGAGTGTACAGGATAATTCACCCCTCCACTTT. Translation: CAWSVQDNSPLHF.